The 9 T cell receptor beta chains presented below share a single source sample, sequenced in a study of T cells in Graves' hyperthyroidism and ophthalmopathy. Amplified TCR beta CDR3 regions came from RNA transcripts. With the HTBI primer set, the TCR CDR3 went through a first round of RT-PCR. TCRdb re-called the multiplex PCR reads with MiXCR, one entry per CDR3 protein. The sample records around 300,000 distinct CDR3 sequences, 20% to 25% being singletons. The sample consisted of blood. Receptors originate from a man aged 25 to 40 with Graves' ophthalmopathy.

This chain connects TRBV15 to TRBJ2-2; D possibly corresponds to TRBD1 (6 bases). Trimming took off 3 bases at V and 0 bases at J, with 20 bases between the two ends. This CDR3 is 19 amino acids long. CDR1 is LNHNV, CDR2 YYDKDF, per germline (reference sequence). CDR3 bases: TGTGCCACCAGCAGGGGGGCAGGGGCCTCGTTCGCGAACACCGGGGAGCTGTTTTTT. This translates into CATSRGAGASFANTGELFF.

This clonotype showed up just a few times. The chain employs TRBV7-9 and TRBJ2-5; D unresolved. CDR1 SEHNR and CDR2 FQNEAQ come from the germline V gene (reference sequence). The length of the CDR3 is 15 residues. V dropped 4 bases and J dropped 0 bases, with 12 bases sitting between them. The CDR3 nucleotides read TGTGCCAGCAGCTCATGCATGGGATACCAAGAGACCCAGTACTTC. Amino acid sequence: CASSSCMGYQETQYF.

V and J are TRBV5-5 and TRBJ2-3; 9 bases align to TRBD1. J was trimmed by 6 bases and V by 4 bases; bases with no gene match: 15. The CDR3 has 17 amino acids. Germline V gives CDR1 SGHKS, CDR2 YYEKEE (reference sequence). CDR3 sequence: CASSGGQGFAREDTQYF. Here the CDR3 DNA reads TGTGCCAGCAGCGGGGGACAGGGCTTCGCCCGCGAGGATACGCAGTATTTT.

The chain carries TRBV14 and TRBJ2-2; 8 nucleotides match TRBD2. V was clipped by 4 bases and J by 1 base; unmatched bases: 5. In germline, CDR1 is SGHDN, CDR2 FVKESK. This CDR3 contains 16 residues. CDR3 sequence: CASSLRTSWNTGELFF. The CDR3 DNA reads as TGTGCCAGCAGCCTCCGGACTAGCTGGAACACCGGGGAGCTGTTTTTT.

The rearrangement uses TRBV9 and TRBJ2-1; 8 bases agree with TRBD2. J gave up 7 bases and V 3 bases, and 9 bases lay outside the gene matches. Per the germline V gene, CDR1 is SGDLS and CDR2 is YYNGEE. The CDR3 sequence is 15 residues long. CDR3 bases: TGTGCCAGCAGCGGTTCGCCGGGAGGGTGGAATGAGCAGTTCTTC. Translated: CASSGSPGGWNEQFF. Full variable domain (rest looked up from reference TRBV9 and TRBJ2-1): DSGVTQTPKHLITATGQRVTLRCSPRSGDLSVYWYQQSLDQGLQFLIQYYNGEERAKGNILERFSAQQFPDLHSELNLSSLELGDSALYFCASSGSPGGWNEQFFGPGTRLTVL.

The chain recombines TRBV7-9 with TRBJ1-6; D gene ambiguous. Germline CDR1 is SEHNR and CDR2 is FQNEAQ (reference sequence). The CDR3 consists of 13 residues. V was pared by 6 bases and J by 7 bases, with 10 bases between. CDR3 residues: CASSQEWNSPLHF. CDR3 in DNA: TGTGCCAGCAGTCAGGAATGGAATTCACCCCTCCACTTT.

This clonotype was counted many times. The V call is TRBV6-2 or TRBV6-3, the J call TRBJ2-2; either TRBD1 or TRBD2 may fit D (6 bases each). This CDR3 is 14 amino acids long. V was clipped by 6 bases and J by 2 bases, with 10 bases between them. Germline values: CDR1 MNHEY, CDR2 SVGEGT. The CDR3 reads CASRRGANTGELFF. Here the CDR3 DNA reads TGTGCCAGCAGAAGGGGGGCAAACACCGGGGAGCTGTTTTTT.

This chain joins TRBV6-5 and TRBJ1-1; 7 positions match TRBD1. With 0 bases clipped from V and 10 bases from J, the junction kept 11 bases outside the gene matches. Germline V lookup: CDR1 MNHEY, CDR2 SVGAGI. This CDR3 comprises 15 residues. The CDR3 bases are TGTGCCAGCAGTTACTCGGCACAGGGGAGTTCACGAGCTTTCTTT. This translates into CASSYSAQGSSRAFF.

V usage is TRBV7-8 and J usage is TRBJ2-1; D unclear. Germline V gene lookup returns CDR1 SGHVS and CDR2 FQNEAQ. The germline V and J ends were trimmed by 1 base and 0 bases, with 10 bases remaining between them. The length of the CDR3 is 16 residues. The CDR3 here is CASSLEGRSSYNEQFF. DNA for the CDR3: TGTGCCAGCAGCTTAGAAGGACGCAGCTCCTACAATGAGCAGTTCTTC.